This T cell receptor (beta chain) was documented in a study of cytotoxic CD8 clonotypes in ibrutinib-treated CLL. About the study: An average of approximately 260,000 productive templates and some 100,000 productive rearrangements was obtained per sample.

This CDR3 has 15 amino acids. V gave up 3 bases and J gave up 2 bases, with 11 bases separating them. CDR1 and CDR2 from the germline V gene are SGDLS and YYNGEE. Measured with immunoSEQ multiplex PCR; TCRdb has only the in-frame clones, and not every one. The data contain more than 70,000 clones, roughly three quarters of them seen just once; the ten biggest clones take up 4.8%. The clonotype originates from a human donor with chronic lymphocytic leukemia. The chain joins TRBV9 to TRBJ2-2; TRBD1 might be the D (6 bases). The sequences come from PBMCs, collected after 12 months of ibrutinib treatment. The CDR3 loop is CASSAGTINTGELFF. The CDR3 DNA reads TGTGCCAGCAGCGCAGGGACAATCAACACCGGGGAGCTGTTTTTT.